These 28 T cell receptor beta chains were sequenced from one sample in a study of control samples from healthy donors and cancer patients. Profiled with immunoSEQ multiplex PCR; TCRdb holds only in-frame clones, not every one. The sample has some 20,000 clones, more than 80% seen once. Input material: PBMCs. These receptors all stem from a man between 60 and 70 years old with head and neck cancer.

The chain uses TRBV14 and TRBJ1-3, with D possibly being TRBD1 (5 bases). Germline loops: CDR1 SGHDN, CDR2 FVKESK. V lost 7 bases, J lost 1 base, and 14 bases lay in between. CDR3 length: 15 amino acids. The CDR3 DNA follows: TGTGCCAGCACCCCCTTTGGGGCTTCTGGAAACACCATATATTTT. Translated: CASTPFGASGNTIYF.

This chain links TRBV19 with TRBJ2-1, with D uncertain. Trimming stripped 6 bases from V and 0 bases from J, with 9 bases between. The CDR3 runs 14 residues. From germline, CDR1 is LNHDA and CDR2 SQIVND (reference sequence). CDR3 amino acids: CASRQESSYNEQFF. The DNA for the CDR3 is TGTGCCAGTAGGCAGGAGAGCTCCTACAATGAGCAGTTCTTC.

The chain joins TRBV24-1 to TRBJ2-2; D call uncertain. CDR3 length: 13 residues. Looked up from germline, CDR1 is KGHDR and CDR2 is SFDVKD. V lost 8 bases and J 3 bases, leaving 9 bases between the germline ends. The CDR3 is CATMAPHTGELFF. CDR3 DNA sequence: TGTGCCACCATGGCCCCTCACACCGGGGAGCTGTTTTTT.

V is TRBV5-1 and J is TRBJ1-5, with D possibly being TRBD1 (6 bases). CDR3 length: 15 amino acids. V lost 4 bases to trimming and J lost 0 bases, with 11 bases between them. Germline V gene sequence: CDR1 SGHRS, CDR2 YFSETQ. The CDR3 spells CASSPGTNSNQPQHF. CDR3 nucleotide sequence: TGCGCCAGCAGCCCCGGGACAAATAGCAATCAGCCCCAGCATTTT.

The V call is TRBV7-2, the J call TRBJ1-5, with D possibly being TRBD1 (5 bases). This CDR3 is built from 17 residues. Germline-derived CDR1 and CDR2 are SGHTA and FQGNSA. V gave up 2 bases and J gave up 4 bases, with 18 bases separating them. CDR3 in DNA: TGTGCCAGCAGCTTATCGGGTCCGGCAGGGTTTAATCAGCCCCAGCATTTT. Its translation is CASSLSGPAGFNQPQHF.

This chain uses TRBV12-5 with TRBJ2-1; D possibly uses TRBD1 or TRBD2 (6 bases each). Germline V CDR1 and CDR2: LGHNT, FRNRAP. Trimming shortened V by 6 bases and J by 7 bases, and 16 bases separated the two germline ends. CDR3 length: 14 amino acids. The CDR3 spells CASGPGGIRNEQFF. The CDR3 nucleotides read TGTGCTAGTGGACCCGGGGGCATTCGGAATGAGCAGTTCTTC.

The chain uses TRBV7-3 and TRBJ2-2, with unresolved D. CDR3 length: 16 amino acids. V was cut by 1 base and J by 5 bases, with 14 bases left in between. The V gene's germline CDR1 is SGHTA and CDR2 FQGTGA. CDR3 DNA: TGTGCCAGCAGCTTAAGGGTCGGAGCTTTTACCGGGGAGCTGTTTTTT. This translates into CASSLRVGAFTGELFF.

This clone was seen a single time. The chain carries TRBV9 and TRBJ2-1; 10 bases fit TRBD2. The CDR3 extends over 15 amino acids. Trimming cost V 3 bases and J 4 bases; bases outside gene matches: 4. From germline, CDR1 is SGDLS and CDR2 YYNGEE. CDR3 DNA sequence: TGTGCCAGCAGCGCCGGACTAGCGGCTTACAATGAGCAGTTCTTC. Amino acids: CASSAGLAAYNEQFF.

The chain employs TRBV5-1 and TRBJ2-5; TRBD2 aligns across 14 bases. Germline CDR1 SGHRS, CDR2 YFSETQ. CDR3 size: 15 residues. J gave up 2 bases and V 4 bases, and 1 base lay outside the gene matches. The CDR3, as DNA: TGCGCCAGCAGCAGGACTAGCGGGAGGCAAGAGACCCAGTACTTC. Translated: CASSRTSGRQETQYF.

The V gene is TRBV30, the J gene TRBJ2-4, with TRBD2 matching 8 bases. CDR1 and CDR2 from the germline V gene are GTSNPN and SVGIG (reference sequence). After removal of 2 bases from V and 1 base from J, the junction contained 4 bases not matched to a gene. CDR3 length equals 15 residues. DNA of the CDR3: TGTGCCTGGAGTCTTGGCGGGAGGGCCAAAAACATTCAGTACTTC. The encoded protein is CAWSLGGRAKNIQYF. Together with reference TRBV30 and TRBJ2-4, the CDR3 gives the full variable domain: SQTIHQWPATLVQPVGSPLSLECTVEGTSNPNLYWYRQAAGRGLQLLFYSVGIGQISSEVPQNLSASRPQDRQFILSSKKLLLSDSGFYLCAWSLGGRAKNIQYFGAGTRLSVL.

The chain has TRBV27 and TRBJ2-7, with D perhaps TRBD1 (6 bases). V was pared by 2 bases and J by 6 bases, with 11 bases between. This CDR3 contains 13 residues. Germline CDR1 is MNHEY and CDR2 is SMNVEV (reference sequence). DNA for the CDR3: TGTGCCAGCAGTTTACACAGGGTATCCGAGCAGTACTTC. It codes for CASSLHRVSEQYF.

The chain uses TRBV5-6 and TRBJ1-2, with no clear D. The length of the CDR3 is 14 residues. Germline values: CDR1 SGHDT, CDR2 YYEEEE. With 4 bases removed from V and 8 bases from J, the gap between germline ends came to 18 bases. This chain's CDR3 is CASSPQRASGGYTF. CDR3 DNA: TGTGCCAGCAGCCCACAAAGGGCGAGTGGGGGCTACACCTTC.

This chain connects TRBV2 to TRBJ1-6; no clear D. The CDR3 loop spans 13 amino acids. Germline V lookup: CDR1 SNHLY, CDR2 FYNNEI. Trimming removed 3 bases from V and 7 bases from J, with 7 bases in between. CDR3 DNA: TGTGCCAGCAGTGATGAGAAGAATTCACCCCTCCACTTT. Protein product: CASSDEKNSPLHF.

This rearrangement joins TRBV9 to TRBJ2-1, with 9 bases that match TRBD2. The CDR3 loop spans 15 amino acids. The junction had 6 bases not matched to a gene; V was cut back by 0 bases and J by 8 bases. Looked up from germline, CDR1 is SGDLS and CDR2 is YYNGEE. The CDR3 DNA reads as TGTGCCAGCAGCGTAGTCCCTAGCGGGATCGATGAGCAGTTCTTC. This sequence encodes CASSVVPSGIDEQFF. Together with reference TRBV9 and TRBJ2-1, the CDR3 gives the full variable domain: DSGVTQTPKHLITATGQRVTLRCSPRSGDLSVYWYQQSLDQGLQFLIQYYNGEERAKGNILERFSAQQFPDLHSELNLSSLELGDSALYFCASSVVPSGIDEQFFGPGTRLTVL.

The chain has TRBV19 and TRBJ1-5; D remains ambiguous. V was clipped by 3 bases and J by 3 bases, with 3 bases between them. The CDR3 sequence is 12 residues long. CDR1 and CDR2 (germline): LNHDA, SQIVND (reference sequence). The CDR3 DNA sequence: TGTGCCAGTAGTATCCCCAATCAGCCCCAGCATTTT. The encoded protein is CASSIPNQPQHF.

The chain couples TRBV30 to TRBJ2-1; 11 bases agree with TRBD2. CDR1 and CDR2 (germline): GTSNPN, SVGIG (reference sequence). V gave up 5 bases and J gave up 5 bases; unmatched junction bases: 11. The CDR3 loop spans 16 amino acids. The CDR3 nucleotides are TGTGCCTGGGTCCCCTTTCGACTAGCGGGAAACAATGAGCAGTTCTTC. Its translation: CAWVPFRLAGNNEQFF.

The genes are TRBV5-1 and TRBJ2-7; D may be TRBD1 or TRBD2 (5 bases each). This CDR3 has 13 amino acids. V gave up 2 bases and J gave up 2 bases, with 8 bases separating them. Germline lookup yields CDR1 SGHRS and CDR2 YFSETQ. The CDR3 reads CASSLGTTYEQYF. The CDR3 DNA follows: TGCGCCAGCAGCTTAGGGACCACCTACGAGCAGTACTTC.

CDR3 coding DNA: TGTGCCAGCAGTTTATTGGCTAGCGGGCGCACAGATACGCAGTATTTT. Its protein is CASSLLASGRTDTQYF. The rearrangement uses TRBV27 and TRBJ2-3; 8 bases are shared with TRBD2. Losses at the gene ends were 1 base for V and 1 base for J; bases not matched to a gene: 4. The CDR3 loop spans 16 amino acids. The germline gives CDR1 MNHEY, CDR2 SMNVEV (reference sequence).

This chain connects TRBV6-1 to TRBJ1-1; D gene unclear. From germline, CDR1 is MNHNS and CDR2 SASEGT. V was shortened by 3 bases and J by 3 bases, with 8 bases between the two germline ends. There are 13 residues in the CDR3. This CDR3 is CASSDRQDTEAFF. CDR3 nucleotides: TGTGCCAGCAGTGATAGGCAGGACACTGAAGCTTTCTTT.

This clone was seen a handful of times. This sequence joins TRBV7-7 and TRBJ2-5, with 7 bases identical to TRBD1. J gave up 4 bases and V 2 bases, and 7 bases lay outside the gene matches. Germline CDR1 and CDR2: SSHAT and FNYEAQ (reference sequence). The CDR3 has 15 residues. CDR3: CASSLSVGTVETQYF. Written as DNA, the CDR3 is TGTGCCAGCAGCTTATCGGTCGGGACAGTAGAGACCCAGTACTTC.

The genes are TRBV19 and TRBJ2-5; D ambiguous. The CDR3 totals 15 residues. V was shortened by 0 bases and J by 5 bases, with 13 bases between the two germline ends. The V gene's germline CDR1 is LNHDA and CDR2 SQIVND (reference sequence). For the CDR3, the DNA is TGTGCCAGTAGTATAGACCGAGCCGGGTCGGAGACCCAGTACTTC. Encoded protein: CASSIDRAGSETQYF.

This clone occurred once. The gene calls are TRBV9 and TRBJ1-4, with D unresolved. The CDR3 covers 12 residues. Germline V gives CDR1 SGDLS, CDR2 YYNGEE. The V end lost 2 bases, the J end lost 12 bases, and 11 bases lay between the germline ends. The CDR3 region is CASSVRAGELFF. The CDR3 bases are TGTGCCAGCAGCGTTCGGGCGGGAGAACTGTTTTTT.

Worth noting for this clone: Mismatch with germline at one junction end may stem from a read error. The CDR3 bases are TGTGCCATCGGATCAGACAGCATTCAGCCCCAGCATTTT. Protein: CAIGSDSIQPQHF. The V and J genes are TRBV10-3 and TRBJ1-5; D possibly corresponds to TRBD1 (5 bases). CDR3 length: 13 amino acids. Germline lookup yields CDR1 ENHRY and CDR2 SYGVKD.

This sequence joins TRBV19 and TRBJ2-3; 13 bases match TRBD2. The CDR3 consists of 18 residues. The junction had 7 bases not matched to a gene; V was cut back by 2 bases and J by 2 bases. Germline V lookup: CDR1 LNHDA, CDR2 SQIVND (reference sequence). The CDR3, as DNA: TGTGCCAGTAGTATATCCGGACTAGCGGGAGCTATCACAGATACGCAGTATTTT. Residues: CASSISGLAGAITDTQYF.

CDR3 sequence (DNA): TGTGCCAGCAGCGCCCCGGGACAGGGGAACCACGAGCAGTACGTC. Encoded protein: CASSAPGQGNHEQYV. The V and J genes are TRBV28 and TRBJ2-7, with 10 bases identical to TRBD1. Looked up from germline, CDR1 is MDHEN and CDR2 is SYDVKM. Unmatched junction bases numbered 10, after V lost 6 bases and J lost 5 bases. The CDR3 is made up of 15 amino acids.

This clone is a singleton in its sample. The chain's CDR3 is CASSSPTGEPYNEQFF. In DNA form, the CDR3 reads TGTGCCAGCAGCTCCCCGACAGGGGAGCCCTACAATGAGCAGTTCTTC. The chain carries TRBV5-5 and TRBJ2-1, with 8 bases lining up with TRBD1. J gave up 2 bases and V 3 bases, and 7 bases lay outside the gene matches. CDR1 is SGHKS and CDR2 is YYEKEE in the germline V gene (reference sequence). The length of the CDR3 is 16 residues. The whole variable domain, remainder taken from reference TRBV5-5 and TRBJ2-1, is DAGVTQSPTHLIKTRGQQVTLRCSPISGHKSVSWYQQVLGQGPQFIFQYYEKEERGRGNFPDRFSARQFPNYSSELNVNALLLGDSALYLCASSSPTGEPYNEQFFGPGTRLTVL.

This chain connects TRBV2 to TRBJ2-7; D is uncertain. V shed 6 bases and J shed 6 bases, with 9 bases lying between them. The CDR3 totals 11 residues. Per germline, CDR1 SNHLY and CDR2 FYNNEI. The CDR3 loop is CASRETSEQYF. The CDR3 DNA follows: TGTGCCAGCAGAGAAACCAGCGAGCAGTACTTC.

This clone has a single count. The chain employs TRBV7-3 and TRBJ2-1; 12 nucleotides align to TRBD2. Germline lookup yields CDR1 SGHTA and CDR2 FQGTGA. The CDR3 length is 17 residues. V was pared by 4 bases and J by 6 bases, with 10 bases of the junction left unmatched. This CDR3 is CASSSLTGTSGSNEQFF. The CDR3 nucleotides read TGTGCCAGCAGCTCCCTTACCGGGACTAGCGGGTCCAATGAGCAGTTCTTC.